There are many counts of the clone carrying this TCR beta chain. The data belong to a study of T-cell reconstitution after alpha-beta-depleted transplantation in children. CDR3 length equals 15 residues. CDR1 and CDR2 from the germline V gene are MNHEY and SVGAGI. V lost 0 bases and J lost 10; bases outside the gene matches: 9. Library preparation (for TCRbeta) was performed with unique molecular identifiers. TCRdb reanalysed the PCR reads using MiXCR and keeps one entry per CDR3 protein. Here the sample spans about 200,000 distinct CDR3 sequences, roughly 15% being singletons. The origin of this receptor is a human donor who donated a stem cell graft to a child with acute lymphoblastic leukemia. The sequences come from PBMCs from the stem cell graft donor, collected from the stem cell graft. V gene TRBV6-5 combines with J gene TRBJ2-1, with 7 positions matching TRBD1. CDR3 protein: CASSYSGQILGEQFF. The CDR3 DNA is TGTGCCAGCAGTTACTCGGGACAGATCCTGGGGGAGCAGTTCTTC.